The 32 T cell receptor beta chains below come from one sample, sequenced in a study of cytomegalovirus exposure and HLA in healthy donors. This table comes from immunoSEQ multiplex PCR, and its TCRdb copy is limited to in-frame clones, with some not included. The sample shows roughly 280,000 clones, around 85% of them seen only once. Sequenced sample: PBMCs. The receptors shown here come from a woman between 18 and 29 years old in good health and CMV-seronegative.

This clone was seen more than once but under ten times. The DNA for the CDR3 is TGCGCCAGCAGTGATCAGGTAGCCAAAAACATTCAGTACTTC. Amino acids: CASSDQVAKNIQYF. The genes are TRBV10-1 and TRBJ2-4; D gene uncertain. The CDR3 runs 14 residues. CDR1 WNHNN and CDR2 SYGVQD come from the germline V gene (reference sequence). V was clipped by 3 bases and J by 0 bases, with 6 bases between them.

This sequence joins TRBV7-8 and TRBJ1-5, with TRBD1 matching 7 bases. From germline, CDR1 is SGHVS and CDR2 FQNEAQ. Trimming took 4 bases from V and 0 from J; bases not matched to a gene: 6. This CDR3 spans 16 amino acids. CDR3 sequence: CASSSETGFSNQPQHF. For the CDR3, the DNA is TGTGCCAGCAGCTCAGAGACAGGGTTTAGCAATCAGCCCCAGCATTTT.

The chain couples TRBV6-5 to TRBJ1-5, with D uncertain. CDR1 is MNHEY and CDR2 is SVGAGI in the germline V gene. V lost 6 bases and J 2 bases, leaving 5 bases between the germline ends. This CDR3 comprises 12 residues. The CDR3 is CASSLGNQPQHF. The CDR3 bases are TGTGCCAGCAGCTTAGGCAATCAGCCCCAGCATTTT.

For this clone: The identical CDR3 is also encoded by other nucleotide sequences in the sample. V gene TRBV6-5 combines with J gene TRBJ2-6; D remains unclear. The CDR3 length is 15 residues. V gave up 2 bases and J gave up 1 base, with 6 bases separating them. Germline CDR1 MNHEY, CDR2 SVGAGI. The CDR3 nucleotides read TGTGCCAGCAGTTACGACTCTTCTGGGGCCAACGTCCTGACTTTC. This codes for CASSYDSSGANVLTF.

The rearrangement joins TRBV29-1 to TRBJ1-2; possible D gene TRBD1, 5 bases. Germline assignment: CDR1 SQVTM and CDR2 ANQGSEA. The CDR3 has 13 amino acids. V was pared by 1 base and J by 2 bases, with 8 bases between. The CDR3 sequence is CSVEVRGNYGYTF. CDR3 nucleotides: TGCAGCGTTGAAGTTCGGGGGAACTATGGCTACACCTTC. Drawing the rest from reference TRBV29-1 and TRBJ1-2, the complete variable domain is SAVISQKPSRDICQRGTSLTIQCQVDSQVTMMFWYRQQPGQSLTLIATANQGSEATYESGFVIDKFPISRPNLTFSTLTVSNMSPEDSSIYLCSVEVRGNYGYTFGSGTRLTVV.

This chain links TRBV27 with TRBJ1-2; 12 bases map to TRBD1. Trimming removed 1 base from V and 8 bases from J; junction bases left unmatched: 2. The germline V gene encodes CDR1 MNHEY and CDR2 SMNVEV (reference sequence). The CDR3 totals 14 residues. This chain's CDR3 is CASSLLGQGAGYTF. The CDR3 DNA follows: TGTGCCAGCAGTTTATTGGGACAGGGGGCCGGCTACACCTTC.

This chain joins TRBV18 and TRBJ2-7, with a tentative D call TRBD1 (8 bases). Between the trimmed V and J ends, which lost 4 bases and 5 bases, there was a span of 18 bases. The CDR3 runs to 15 residues. The germline V gene encodes CDR1 KGHSH and CDR2 LQKENI. CDR3 region: CASSLTGGDADEQYF. CDR3 nucleotide sequence: TGTGCCAGCTCACTTACAGGGGGGGACGCCGACGAGCAGTACTTC.

The chain couples TRBV27 to TRBJ2-7, with 7 bases identical to TRBD2. Looked up from germline, CDR1 is MNHEY and CDR2 is SMNVEV (reference sequence). This CDR3 has 13 amino acids. The junction had 5 bases not matched to a gene; V was cut back by 6 bases and J by 3 bases. CDR3 bases: TGTGCCAGCAGATTAGCGGGTGGCTACGAGCAGTACTTC. Protein sequence: CASRLAGGYEQYF.

The chain recombines TRBV6-5 with TRBJ2-7, with D perhaps matching TRBD1 (5 bases). The germline CDR1 and CDR2 sequences are MNHEY and SVGAGI. Between the trimmed V and J ends, which lost 0 bases and 3 bases, there was a span of 12 bases. This CDR3 region has 15 residues. Here the CDR3 DNA reads TGTGCCAGCAGTTACTCGGCAGGGATTCGCTACGAGCAGTACTTC. It is translated as CASSYSAGIRYEQYF.

The chain combines TRBV7-9 with TRBJ1-2, with D maybe TRBD1 (5 bases). With 5 bases removed from V and 2 bases from J, the gap between germline ends came to 15 bases. Looked up from germline, CDR1 is SEHNR and CDR2 is FQNEAQ (reference sequence). The CDR3 has 15 amino acids. CDR3 amino acids: CASSPGHLLNYGYTF. The CDR3 DNA sequence: TGTGCCAGCAGCCCAGGACACCTGCTCAACTATGGCTACACCTTC.

The chain is built from TRBV5-1 and TRBJ2-1, with D hard to call. The V end lost 0 bases, the J end lost 7 bases, and 20 bases lay between the germline ends. Germline CDR1 and CDR2: SGHRS and YFSETQ. The CDR3 spans 17 residues. The CDR3: CASSLDFIALGRNEQFF. Here the CDR3 DNA reads TGCGCCAGCAGCTTGGACTTCATAGCCCTTGGAAGGAATGAGCAGTTCTTC.

CDR3: CASSVYYGTGYEQYF. The DNA for the CDR3 is TGTGCCAGCAGCGTATACTATGGGACAGGGTACGAGCAGTACTTC. This chain uses TRBV9 with TRBJ2-7; 9 bases map to TRBD1. The CDR3 runs 15 residues. The V gene's germline CDR1 is SGDLS and CDR2 YYNGEE. V was clipped by 1 base and J by 4 bases; unmatched bases: 6.

The rearrangement joins TRBV27 to TRBJ2-7; 7 bases agree with TRBD1. The V segment lost 6 bases and the J segment 6 bases; nucleotides outside the gene matches: 8. The CDR3 loop spans 13 amino acids. Germline loops: CDR1 MNHEY, CDR2 SMNVEV (reference sequence). The CDR3, as DNA: TGTGCCAGCAGCGACAGGGTCTCGAGCGAGCAGTACTTC. Its protein product is CASSDRVSSEQYF.

The chain uses TRBV19 and TRBJ2-7; 10 bases are shared with TRBD2. Germline V gene lookup returns CDR1 LNHDA and CDR2 SQIVND (reference sequence). The ends lost 3 bases at V and 3 bases at J; junction bases unmatched: 5. The CDR3 has 15 residues. The CDR3 DNA sequence: TGTGCCAGTAGTATGGGACTAGCGAGCTTCTACGAGCAGTACTTC. Translated: CASSMGLASFYEQYF. The whole variable domain, remainder taken from reference TRBV19 and TRBJ2-7, is DGGITQSPKYLFRKEGQNVTLSCEQNLNHDAMYWYRQDPGQGLRLIYYSQIVNDFQKGDIAEGYSVSREKKESFPLTVTSAQKNPTAFYLCASSMGLASFYEQYFGPGTRLTVT.

The chain uses TRBV11-2 and TRBJ2-2, with 10 bases matching TRBD1. The V and J ends lost 6 bases and 9 bases, in that order; junction bases with no gene match: 7. CDR3 length: 14 amino acids. Per germline, CDR1 SGHAT and CDR2 FQNNGV. The CDR3 DNA sequence: TGTGCCAGCAGTTCCGACAGGGGGCCCCGGGAGCTGTTTTTT. Protein product: CASSSDRGPRELFF.

The J gene is TRBJ1-4, the V gene TRBV28; the D gene is possibly TRBD1 (5 bases). Between the trimmed V and J ends, which lost 7 bases and 7 bases, there was a span of 16 bases. The CDR3 length is 14 residues. Germline CDR1 MDHEN, CDR2 SYDVKM. The CDR3 reads CASIGGNAGEKLFF. The CDR3 nucleotides read TGTGCCAGCATTGGGGGGAATGCCGGTGAAAAACTGTTTTTT.

This clone was recorded many times. The chain is built from TRBV6-5 and TRBJ1-1; possible D gene TRBD1, 5 bases. The CDR3 extends over 15 amino acids. CDR1 and CDR2 (germline): MNHEY, SVGAGI. V was pared by 2 bases and J by 1 base, with 11 bases between. The CDR3 is CASSYLLQGNTEAFF. DNA for the CDR3: TGTGCCAGCAGTTACCTTCTTCAGGGGAACACTGAAGCTTTCTTT.

The chain couples TRBV7-3 to TRBJ2-1; 11 positions match TRBD1. The CDR3 runs to 15 residues. Germline V CDR1 and CDR2: SGHTA, FQGTGA. Losses at the gene ends were 6 bases for V and 7 bases for J; bases not matched to a gene: 8. CDR3 sequence reads: CASRGTGGLLNEQFF. CDR3 DNA: TGTGCCAGCAGGGGGACAGGGGGACTTTTGAATGAGCAGTTCTTC.

J is TRBJ2-3 and V is TRBV5-1, with a possible D match to TRBD2 (6 bases). The ends were cut back, 4 bases at V and 6 bases at J, with 9 bases in the middle. The CDR3 runs to 12 residues. Germline loops: CDR1 SGHRS, CDR2 YFSETQ. The CDR3 is CASSQEGDTQYF. Here the CDR3 DNA reads TGCGCCAGCAGCCAGGAGGGGGATACGCAGTATTTT.

There are a few counts of this clone. This chain links TRBV5-1 with TRBJ2-2, with D possibly being TRBD1 (6 bases). Trimming left V 1 base short and J 5 bases short, with 12 bases between. Looked up from germline, CDR1 is SGHRS and CDR2 is YFSETQ. The CDR3 totals 15 residues. The CDR3 is CASSLQGRGTGELFF. CDR3 bases: TGCGCCAGCAGCTTGCAGGGGCGAGGGACCGGGGAGCTGTTTTTT.

The chain joins TRBV10-1 to TRBJ2-7, with D possibly matching TRBD1 (6 bases). CDR1 and CDR2 from the germline V gene are WNHNN and SYGVQD (reference sequence). Between the trimmed V and J ends, which lost 2 bases and 6 bases, there was a span of 17 bases. This CDR3 has 15 residues. The CDR3 bases are TGCGCCAGCAGTGAGATGACGGACAGACGGGCCGAGCAGTACTTC. Translated, it gives CASSEMTDRRAEQYF.

The J gene is TRBJ2-1, the V gene TRBV5-1, with 10 bases aligning to TRBD2. With V trimmed by 4 bases and J by 7 bases, 11 bases remained unmatched. CDR3 size: 16 residues. Per germline, CDR1 SGHRS and CDR2 YFSETQ. For the CDR3, the DNA is TGCGCCAGCAGCCCTACTAGCGGGGCCCTTAAAAATGAGCAGTTCTTC. Its protein is CASSPTSGALKNEQFF.

The chain is built from TRBV5-1 and TRBJ2-3; 10 positions match TRBD2. The CDR3 loop spans 18 amino acids. The V and J ends lost 4 bases and 1 base, in that order; junction bases with no gene match: 12. Germline CDR1 SGHRS, CDR2 YFSETQ. CDR3 bases: TGCGCCAGCAGCGCAGGGGGCCTAGCGGGAGCTGGCACAGATACGCAGTATTTT. The encoded protein is CASSAGGLAGAGTDTQYF.

This clone showed up just a few times. In DNA form, the CDR3 reads TGCGCCAGCAGCCAAGGTCCCACCTACGAGCAGTACTTC. This sequence encodes CASSQGPTYEQYF. The chain is built from TRBV4-1 and TRBJ2-7; D is ambiguous. The CDR3 is 13 amino acids. Germline CDR1 is MGHRA and CDR2 is YSYEKL. The ends were cut back, 1 base at V and 2 bases at J, with 6 bases in the middle.

The chain has TRBV5-1 and TRBJ2-5; 8 bases map to TRBD2. Germline V gives CDR1 SGHRS, CDR2 YFSETQ. J was trimmed by 4 bases and V by 2 bases; bases with no gene match: 4. The CDR3 has 14 residues. This CDR3 reads CASSFDGGAETQYF. In DNA, the CDR3 is TGCGCCAGCAGCTTTGACGGGGGGGCAGAGACCCAGTACTTC.

This chain uses TRBV11-3 with TRBJ2-5, with 9 positions matching TRBD2. In germline, CDR1 is SGHNT, CDR2 YENEEA. The CDR3 totals 17 residues. The J segment lost 4 bases and the V segment lost 5 bases, leaving 14 bases of the junction unmatched. The CDR3 DNA sequence: TGTGCCAGCAGCGGATTAGCGGGAGAAGGTGGGCGAGAGACCCAGTACTTC. It specifies CASSGLAGEGGRETQYF.

The gene calls are TRBV27 and TRBJ2-3, with D possibly TRBD2 on 6 matching bases. The length of the CDR3 is 16 residues. Germline V CDR1 and CDR2: MNHEY, SMNVEV (reference sequence). Trimming removed 3 bases at V and 4 bases at J, with 17 bases between. CDR3 nucleotide sequence: TGTGCCAGCAGTTTCATGCGGGGTATGGGGGCAGATACGCAGTATTTT. Translated: CASSFMRGMGADTQYF.

The rearrangement uses TRBV6-6 and TRBJ1-5; 8 bases line up with TRBD1. Trimming at V came to 5 bases and at J to 6 bases, leaving 6 bases not matched to a gene. Germline V lookup: CDR1 MNHNY, CDR2 SVGAGI (reference sequence). This CDR3 contains 14 residues. CDR3 sequence (DNA): TGTGCCAGCAGTCAAGGACAGGGTACTCAGCCCCAGCATTTT. Translation: CASSQGQGTQPQHF.

V usage is TRBV11-2 and J usage is TRBJ2-1; TRBD1 agrees at 10 bases. Germline CDR1 is SGHAT and CDR2 is FQNNGV. This CDR3 has 15 amino acids. V was clipped by 4 bases and J by 5 bases; unmatched bases: 5. DNA for the CDR3: TGTGCCAGCAGCTCAGGGACAGGGGCCCACAATGAGCAGTTCTTC. Its translation is CASSSGTGAHNEQFF. Full variable domain (missing parts from reference TRBV11-2 and TRBJ2-1): EAGVAQSPRYKIIEKRQSVAFWCNPISGHATLYWYQQILGQGPKLLIQFQNNGVVDDSQLPKDRFSAERLKGVDSTLKIQPAKLEDSAVYLCASSSGTGAHNEQFFGPGTRLTVL.

The chain carries TRBV29-1 and TRBJ2-2, with 7 bases identical to TRBD1. Germline values: CDR1 SQVTM, CDR2 ANQGSEA. V lost 4 bases to trimming and J lost 6 bases; unmatched junction nucleotides: 5. The CDR3 runs 13 residues. The CDR3 coding sequence is TGCAGCGTTGCTGACAGGGTCCCCGGGGAGCTGTTTTTT. This sequence encodes CSVADRVPGELFF.

V is TRBV29-1 and J is TRBJ2-7, with 7 nucleotides matching TRBD2. The germline V gene has CDR1 SQVTM and CDR2 ANQGSEA. CDR3 length: 13 residues. Unmatched junction bases numbered 6, after V lost 4 bases and J lost 3 bases. CDR3 DNA sequence: TGCAGCGTTGCAAGCGGGGCGAACTACGAGCAGTACTTC. This encodes CSVASGANYEQYF.

There are a few counts of this clone. The chain recombines TRBV5-4 with TRBJ1-2; TRBD1 matches at 9 bases. V shed 0 bases, J shed 4 bases, and the junction held 7 bases outside the gene matches. Germline-derived CDR1 and CDR2 are SGHNT and YYREEE (reference sequence). This CDR3 is built from 16 residues. CDR3 loop: CASSLGLGTGTYGYTF. CDR3 DNA sequence: TGTGCCAGCAGCTTGGGATTGGGGACAGGGACCTATGGCTACACCTTC. Based on the CDR3 plus reference TRBV5-4 and TRBJ1-2, the full variable domain is ETGVTQSPTHLIKTRGQQVTLRCSSQSGHNTVSWYQQALGQGPQFIFQYYREEENGRGNFPPRFSGLQFPNYSSELNVNALELDDSALYLCASSLGLGTGTYGYTFGSGTRLTVV.